Below are 23 T cell receptor beta chains sequenced from a single sample in a study of radiotherapy plus CTLA-4 blockade in lung cancer. Assay used: immunoSEQ multiplex PCR; TCRdb lists only in-frame clones, some missing. The top ten hold 8.5% of the sample, which has tens of thousands of clones, around 79% seen once. Sequencing was performed on peripheral blood, taken from a patient treated with radiotherapy plus ipilimumab. These TCRs come from a human donor with non-small cell lung cancer who had a complete response to radiotherapy plus ipilimumab.

This chain connects TRBV28 to TRBJ1-4; D gene ambiguous. V was pared by 3 bases and J by 6 bases, with 11 bases between. There are 14 residues in the CDR3. Germline CDR1 is MDHEN and CDR2 is SYDVKM. The CDR3 DNA is TGTGCCAGCAGTTTCGTCGGAGCCTATGAAAAACTGTTTTTT. Residues: CASSFVGAYEKLFF.

V usage is TRBV4-1 and J usage is TRBJ2-3; the match to TRBD1 covers 9 bases. This CDR3 comprises 18 residues. Per the germline V gene, CDR1 is MGHRA and CDR2 is YSYEKL. V gave up 0 bases and J gave up 1 base; unmatched junction bases: 8. The CDR3 sequence: CASSQEGEGQGRTDTQYF. The CDR3 DNA reads as TGCGCCAGCAGCCAAGAGGGAGAGGGACAGGGTCGCACAGATACGCAGTATTTT.

V usage is TRBV5-6 and J usage is TRBJ2-5; D remains unclear. Germline CDR1 SGHDT, CDR2 YYEEEE. The germline V and J ends were trimmed by 1 base and 4 bases, with 8 bases remaining between them. The CDR3 has 13 residues. For the CDR3, the DNA is TGTGCCAGCAGCTTGCGTTTCGGAGAGACCCAGTACTTC. Translation gives CASSLRFGETQYF.

The chain joins TRBV6-1 to TRBJ2-7, with a possible D match to TRBD2 (6 bases). V was cut by 8 bases and J by 2 bases, with 19 bases left in between. The germline gives CDR1 MNHNS, CDR2 SASEGT. This CDR3 spans 15 amino acids. This chain's CDR3 is CASRSWGEVPYEQYV. As DNA, the CDR3 is TGTGCCAGCCGAAGTTGGGGGGAAGTCCCCTACGAGCAGTACGTC.

This chain links TRBV18 with TRBJ1-2; a weak D match, TRBD1 (6 bases). The CDR3 contains 14 residues. The germline V gene has CDR1 KGHSH and CDR2 LQKENI. Trimming stripped 4 bases from V and 10 bases from J, with 19 bases between. In DNA, the CDR3 is TGTGCCAGCTCACTAAAGGACAGACCCGCCTCCTACACCTTC. It codes for CASSLKDRPASYTF.

V is TRBV5-1 and J is TRBJ2-3, with TRBD1 as a possible D gene (5 bases). Trimming cost V 4 bases and J 0 bases, with 9 bases left between them. Per germline, CDR1 SGHRS and CDR2 YFSETQ. This CDR3 has 14 residues. The CDR3 DNA sequence: TGCGCCAGCAGCAAAGGGGCTAGCACAGATACGCAGTATTTT. As protein: CASSKGASTDTQYF.

In its sample, this clone was seen once. The rearrangement links TRBV2 to TRBJ2-3; D is perhaps TRBD1 (5 bases). Per germline, CDR1 SNHLY and CDR2 FYNNEI. The CDR3 runs to 14 residues. Trimming pared 4 bases from V and 4 bases from J, leaving 12 bases between. CDR3 sequence: CASSGRIGADTQYF. DNA of the CDR3: TGTGCCAGCAGTGGACGGATAGGGGCAGATACGCAGTATTTT.

The CDR3 DNA reads as TGTGCCAGCAGCCCAGGGACAGGGGGGACCGGGGAGCTGTTTTTT. Translating it yields CASSPGTGGTGELFF. The V and J genes are TRBV9 and TRBJ2-2; the match to TRBD1 covers 11 bases. CDR1 is SGDLS, CDR2 YYNGEE, per germline. Germline trimming cut 4 bases from V and 5 bases from J; bases unmatched to any gene: 4. This CDR3 has 15 amino acids. The variable domain in full, completed from reference TRBV9 and TRBJ2-2, reads DSGVTQTPKHLITATGQRVTLRCSPRSGDLSVYWYQQSLDQGLQFLIQYYNGEERAKGNILERFSAQQFPDLHSELNLSSLELGDSALYFCASSPGTGGTGELFFGEGSRLTVL.

This clone was found once. The chain is built from TRBV7-2 and TRBJ1-2, with 7 bases fitting TRBD1. In germline, CDR1 is SGHTA, CDR2 FQGNSA. The trim removed 4 bases at V and 4 bases at J, leaving 0 bases unmatched. The CDR3 is 12 amino acids. CDR3 region: CASSWDSYGYTF. CDR3 bases: TGTGCCAGCAGCTGGGACAGCTATGGCTACACCTTC.

The rearrangement uses TRBV6-1 and TRBJ1-5, with D possibly being TRBD1 (6 bases). Looked up from germline, CDR1 is MNHNS and CDR2 is SASEGT. The CDR3 covers 14 residues. V shed 2 bases and J shed 6 bases, with 11 bases lying between them. The DNA of the CDR3 is TGTGCCAGCAGTGAACCTGGGGGCAGTCAGCCCCAGCATTTT. Its translation is CASSEPGGSQPQHF.

The table lists this clone with a few counts. This sequence joins TRBV29-1 and TRBJ1-5; no reliable D call. Germline values: CDR1 SQVTM, CDR2 ANQGSEA. The CDR3 length is 12 residues. V was pared by 3 bases and J by 6 bases, with 9 bases between. The chain's CDR3 is CSVEEEGQPQHF. The DNA of the CDR3 is TGCAGCGTTGAGGAGGAAGGTCAGCCCCAGCATTTT.

Here the CDR3 DNA reads TGTGCCAGCAGCTTAGCCACAGGGTTCTACGAGCAGTACGTC. This codes for CASSLATGFYEQYV. J is TRBJ2-7 and V is TRBV11-2, with a tentative D call TRBD1 (6 bases). With 1 base removed from V and 3 bases from J, the gap between germline ends came to 10 bases. This CDR3 is 14 amino acids long. Per the germline V gene, CDR1 is SGHAT and CDR2 is FQNNGV.

The V gene is TRBV9, the J gene TRBJ2-5, with a tentative D call TRBD1 (5 bases). Trimming took off 2 bases at V and 4 bases at J, with 15 bases between the two ends. The CDR3 runs 15 residues. The germline CDR1 and CDR2 sequences are SGDLS and YYNGEE. The CDR3 region has the DNA TGTGCCAGCAGCGTCGCCCCAACAGGACCAGAGACCCAGTACTTC. It is translated as CASSVAPTGPETQYF.

Only one count was recorded for this clone. CDR3 sequence: CASSEPGGGRNEQFF. For the CDR3, the DNA is TGTGCCAGCAGTGAGCCGGGAGGCGGGAGGAATGAGCAGTTCTTC. The chain uses TRBV25-1 and TRBJ2-1, with 8 bases matching TRBD2. CDR1 is MGHDK, CDR2 SYGVNS, per germline. The CDR3 length is 15 residues. The junction had 8 bases not matched to a gene; V was cut back by 3 bases and J by 7 bases. The whole variable domain, filled in from reference TRBV25-1 and TRBJ2-1, reads EADIYQTPRYLVIGTGKKITLECSQTMGHDKMYWYQQDPGMELHLIHYSYGVNSTEKGDLSSESTVSRIRTEHFPLTLESARPSHTSQYLCASSEPGGGRNEQFFGPGTRLTVL.

The rearrangement joins TRBV7-8 to TRBJ1-5; D is ambiguous. The CDR3 has 17 amino acids. Trimming removed 2 bases at V and 0 bases at J, with 14 bases between. Looked up from germline, CDR1 is SGHVS and CDR2 is FQNEAQ. Written as DNA, the CDR3 is TGTGCCAGCAGCTTAACCCAGCGGCCGGGTAGCAATCAGCCCCAGCATTTT. The encoded protein is CASSLTQRPGSNQPQHF.

The rearrangement joins TRBV6-5 to TRBJ2-5; possibly TRBD1 for D (6 bases). CDR1 is MNHEY, CDR2 SVGAGI, per germline. The CDR3 has 14 residues. Trimming cost V 10 bases and J 5 bases, with 20 bases left between them. The CDR3 loop is CATTGAGVGETQYF. CDR3 nucleotides: TGTGCCACCACCGGGGCAGGGGTTGGGGAGACCCAGTACTTC.

The chain recombines TRBV19 with TRBJ1-6, with 8 bases fitting TRBD1. This CDR3 spans 14 amino acids. V lost 6 bases, J lost 9 bases, and 7 bases stayed unmatched. Germline-derived CDR1 and CDR2 are LNHDA and SQIVND (reference sequence). The CDR3 DNA reads as TGTGCCAGTAGGACAGGGGCCGGTGGTTCACCCCTCCACTTT. Its protein is CASRTGAGGSPLHF.

The rearrangement uses TRBV14 and TRBJ2-5; D may be TRBD1 (5 bases). Between the trimmed V and J ends, which lost 3 bases and 4 bases, there was a span of 18 bases. The CDR3 covers 16 residues. Germline V gene lookup returns CDR1 SGHDN and CDR2 FVKESK. The CDR3 coding sequence is TGTGCCAGCAGCCAGAACCTCCCAGGGAAAATAGAGACCCAGTACTTC. Translation: CASSQNLPGKIETQYF.

The chain uses TRBV2 and TRBJ2-1, with D possibly being TRBD2 (6 bases). V was cut by 6 bases and J by 7 bases, with 10 bases left in between. The germline CDR1 and CDR2 sequences are SNHLY and FYNNEI. CDR3 size: 12 residues. CDR3 protein: CASREGLNEQFF. CDR3 sequence (DNA): TGTGCCAGCAGGGAGGGACTGAATGAGCAGTTCTTC. The whole variable domain, remainder taken from reference TRBV2 and TRBJ2-1, is EPEVTQTPSHQVTQMGQEVILRCVPISNHLYFYWYRQILGQKVEFLVSFYNNEISEKSEIFDDQFSVERPDGSNFTLKIRSTKLEDSAMYFCASREGLNEQFFGPGTRLTVL.

The chain combines TRBV12-1 with TRBJ1-1; the D call of TRBD1 is as the table states it, not checked on the DNA. TRBV12-1 counts as a pseudogene. CDR3 length equals 15 residues. CDR3 residues: CATVRGQGAFTEAFF. CDR3 coding DNA: TGTGCCACAGTCAGGGGGCAGGGGGCTTTCACTGAAGCTTTCTTT.

The CDR3 nucleotides are TGTGCCAGCAGTTATAGGGGCGGCTATGGCTACACCTTC. It translates to CASSYRGGYGYTF. The chain carries TRBV6-5 and TRBJ1-2, with D possibly TRBD1 on 5 matching bases. The CDR3 loop spans 13 amino acids. V lost 3 bases, J lost 4 bases, and 9 bases lay in between. Germline V lookup: CDR1 MNHEY, CDR2 SVGAGI.

The chain combines TRBV28 with TRBJ2-2, with 8 nucleotides matching TRBD1. V shed 2 bases, J shed 4 bases, and the junction held 3 bases outside the gene matches. This CDR3 has 15 residues. Looked up from germline, CDR1 is MDHEN and CDR2 is SYDVKM. CDR3 coding DNA: TGTGCCAGCAGTTTACAGGGGGCGAGCACCGGGGAGCTGTTTTTT. Its translation: CASSLQGASTGELFF.

The V and J genes are TRBV19 and TRBJ1-2, with a tentative D call TRBD1 (6 bases). Trimming took off 6 bases at V and 5 bases at J, with 22 bases between the two ends. The CDR3 covers 16 residues. CDR1 is LNHDA, CDR2 SQIVND, per germline (reference sequence). The CDR3 coding sequence is TGTGCCAGTAGCCCAGGGGATCGGAGACGTGGTTATGGCTACACCTTC. Its protein is CASSPGDRRRGYGYTF.